This TCR beta chain was observed in a study of identical twins. Findings and limits, study-wide: Invariant T cells like MAIT and iNKT could partly confound the zero-insertion analyses.

CDR1 and CDR2 from the germline V gene are MGHRA and YSYEKL. The CDR3 sequence is 15 residues long. V was shortened by 4 bases and J by 3 bases, with 15 bases between the two germline ends. This clonotype has ten or more counts. Its cognate antigen is unknown. Template switching added a universal primer binding site, and final cDNA carried unique molecular identifiers. TCRdb used MiXCR to reprocess the 5' RACE reads, holding one entry per CDR3 protein. The sample lists about 530,000 distinct CDR3 sequences, about 16% occurring once. This sample was shared with a second study, whose subject was yellow fever vaccine responses in identical twins.

This clonotype was obtained from a woman between 18 and 30 years old in good health. Material for sequencing was CD4+ T cells sorted from blood. The genes are TRBV4-1 and TRBJ1-1; D not certain. This chain's CDR3 is CASSLDLRPDTEAFF. DNA of the CDR3: TGCGCCAGCAGCCTCGATCTTAGGCCTGACACTGAAGCTTTCTTT.